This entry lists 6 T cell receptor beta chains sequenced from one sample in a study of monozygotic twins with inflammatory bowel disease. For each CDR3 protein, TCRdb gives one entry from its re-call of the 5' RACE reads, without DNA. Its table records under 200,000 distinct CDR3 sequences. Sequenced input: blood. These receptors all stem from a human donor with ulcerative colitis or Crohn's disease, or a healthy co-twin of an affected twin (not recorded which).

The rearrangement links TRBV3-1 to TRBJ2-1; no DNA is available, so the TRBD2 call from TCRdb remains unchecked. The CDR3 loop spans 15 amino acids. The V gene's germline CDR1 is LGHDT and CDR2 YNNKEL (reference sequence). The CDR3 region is CASRPSGRSYNEQFF.

CDR3 in amino acids: CATSEPNRAETQYF. The chain couples TRBV24-1 to TRBJ2-5; TCRdb's D gene call, TRBD1, goes unchecked for lack of DNA. CDR1 and CDR2 (germline): KGHDR, SFDVKD. The CDR3 extends over 14 amino acids.

CDR3: CASSPNLNEQFF. This sequence joins TRBV7-3 and TRBJ2-1. The CDR3 contains 12 residues. CDR1 is SGHTA and CDR2 is FQGTGA in the germline V gene.

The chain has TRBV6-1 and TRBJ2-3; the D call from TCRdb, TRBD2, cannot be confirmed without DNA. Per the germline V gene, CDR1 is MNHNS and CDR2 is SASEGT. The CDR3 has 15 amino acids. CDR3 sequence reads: CASRNGLAGLDTQYF.

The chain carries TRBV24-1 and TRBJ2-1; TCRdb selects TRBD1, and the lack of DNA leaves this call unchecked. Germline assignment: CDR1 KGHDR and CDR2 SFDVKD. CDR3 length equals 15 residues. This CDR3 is CATSEAGHSYNEQFF.

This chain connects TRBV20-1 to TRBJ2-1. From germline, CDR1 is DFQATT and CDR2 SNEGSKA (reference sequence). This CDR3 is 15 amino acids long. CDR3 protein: CSAPDQEGSYNEQFF.